This T cell receptor (beta chain) derives from a study of cytomegalovirus exposure and HLA in healthy donors. The PCR employed 60 Vbeta primers together with 13 Jbeta primers. Assay used: immunoSEQ multiplex PCR; TCRdb lists only in-frame clones, some missing. The sample contains roughly 150,000 clones, over 60% of which appear only once. CDR3 length: 11 amino acids. J lost 6 bases, V lost 7 bases, and 3 bases had no gene match. Germline lookup yields CDR1 ENHRY and CDR2 SYGVKD. The specimen sequenced was PBMCs. The chain links TRBV10-3 to TRBJ2-7, with 7 nucleotides matching TRBD1. This clonotype was sampled from a woman in her thirties in good health and CMV-seropositive. CDR3 bases: TGTGCCATCAAGGGGGCGGGCGAGCAGTACTTC. As protein: CAIKGAGEQYF.